This TCR beta chain appears in the sequencing data of a study of cytomegalovirus exposure and HLA in healthy donors. Overall study results and limits: The study designated fewer than 200 TCR beta chains cytomegalovirus-associated.

PCR employed 60 Vbeta and 13 Jbeta primers. Here immunoSEQ multiplex PCR was the method, and the copy in TCRdb shows in-frame clones only, minus some. Here the sample spans some 160,000 clones, 65% to 80% being singletons. Comment on this clone: Its antigen is unidentified.

With 8 bases removed from V and 1 base from J, the gap between germline ends came to 14 bases. There are 14 residues in the CDR3. CDR1 and CDR2 from the germline V gene are ENHRY and SYGVKD. The origin of this receptor is a woman in her forties in good health and CMV-seronegative. The gene calls are TRBV10-3 and TRBJ1-2; D call uncertain. The sample comprised PBMCs. The CDR3 loop is CAILDNRDNYGYTF. The DNA for the CDR3 is TGTGCCATCCTTGATAACCGGGATAACTATGGCTACACCTTC.